This passage covers 7 T cell receptor beta chains from one sample sequenced in a study of technical replicates of blood from a handful of donors. Here immunoSEQ multiplex PCR was the method, and the copy in TCRdb shows in-frame clones only, minus some. The data hold about 79,000 clones, with 75% to 95% observed a single time. Material for sequencing was T cells isolated from PBMCs. The receptors stem from a human donor in good health. Some clones in this sample may be carry-over from other donors' samples.

This chain uses TRBV10-1 with TRBJ2-1; perhaps TRBD2 as D (6 bases). This CDR3 has 14 residues. V lost 6 bases and J lost 4, with 13 bases in between. Germline values: CDR1 WNHNN, CDR2 SYGVQD (reference sequence). The CDR3 DNA reads TGCGCCAGCAGCGAAAATAGCGGTTACAATGAGCAGTTCTTC. It specifies CASSENSGYNEQFF.

This clone appeared a few times. The V and J genes are TRBV6-1 and TRBJ1-5; perhaps TRBD1 as D (5 bases). Germline V gene lookup returns CDR1 MNHNS and CDR2 SASEGT. There are 13 residues in the CDR3. V was shortened by 3 bases and J by 4 bases, with 7 bases between the two germline ends. CDR3 nucleotides: TGTGCCAGCAGTGACAGGGAAAATCAGCCCCAGCATTTT. Encoded protein: CASSDRENQPQHF.

The rearrangement uses TRBV5-4 and TRBJ1-1; 7 bases are shared with TRBD1. V was clipped by 2 bases and J by 5 bases; unmatched bases: 3. Germline V gene lookup returns CDR1 SGHNT and CDR2 YYREEE (reference sequence). This CDR3 comprises 13 residues. Here the CDR3 reads CASSLQGRTEAFF. In DNA form, the CDR3 reads TGTGCCAGCAGCTTACAGGGGAGAACTGAAGCTTTCTTT.

The chain links TRBV5-1 to TRBJ2-5, with D possibly matching TRBD2 (6 bases). Germline V gene lookup returns CDR1 SGHRS and CDR2 YFSETQ. V lost 0 bases, J lost 4 bases, and 13 bases lay in between. CDR3 length: 15 residues. DNA of the CDR3: TGCGCCAGCAGCTTGGCCGGGAGAGGGCGAGAGACCCAGTACTTC. It is translated as CASSLAGRGRETQYF.

V is TRBV10-1 and J is TRBJ2-7, with D possibly TRBD2 on 6 matching bases. The CDR3 has 17 amino acids. V was pared by 7 bases and J by 0 bases, with 22 bases between. In germline, CDR1 is WNHNN, CDR2 SYGVQD (reference sequence). The CDR3 sequence: CASKNPRERVVSYEQYF. The CDR3 DNA follows: TGCGCCAGCAAAAACCCCCGCGAGCGGGTAGTCTCCTACGAGCAGTACTTC.

This chain connects TRBV9 to TRBJ2-7, with a weak D call TRBD1 (6 bases). The V gene lost 3 bases and the J gene lost 2 bases, with 12 bases spanning the gap. Germline values: CDR1 SGDLS, CDR2 YYNGEE. CDR3 length equals 14 residues. The CDR3 DNA reads TGTGCCAGCAGCGCCCGGGACAACCCCTACGAGCAGTACTTC. It encodes CASSARDNPYEQYF. Together with reference TRBV9 and TRBJ2-7, the CDR3 gives the full variable domain: DSGVTQTPKHLITATGQRVTLRCSPRSGDLSVYWYQQSLDQGLQFLIQYYNGEERAKGNILERFSAQQFPDLHSELNLSSLELGDSALYFCASSARDNPYEQYFGPGTRLTVT.

The chain recombines TRBV5-1 with TRBJ2-1, with 8 bases lining up with TRBD2. V was clipped by 0 bases and J by 10 bases; unmatched bases: 9. CDR3 length: 15 residues. Germline V gives CDR1 SGHRS, CDR2 YFSETQ. CDR3 sequence reads: CASSLEAGADLEQFF. DNA for the CDR3: TGCGCCAGCAGCTTGGAAGCGGGAGCGGATTTGGAGCAGTTCTTC. The whole variable domain, remainder taken from reference TRBV5-1 and TRBJ2-1, is KAGVTQTPRYLIKTRGQQVTLSCSPISGHRSVSWYQQTPGQGLQFLFEYFSETQRNKGNFPGRFSGRQFSNSRSEMNVSTLELGDSALYLCASSLEAGADLEQFFGPGTRLTVL.